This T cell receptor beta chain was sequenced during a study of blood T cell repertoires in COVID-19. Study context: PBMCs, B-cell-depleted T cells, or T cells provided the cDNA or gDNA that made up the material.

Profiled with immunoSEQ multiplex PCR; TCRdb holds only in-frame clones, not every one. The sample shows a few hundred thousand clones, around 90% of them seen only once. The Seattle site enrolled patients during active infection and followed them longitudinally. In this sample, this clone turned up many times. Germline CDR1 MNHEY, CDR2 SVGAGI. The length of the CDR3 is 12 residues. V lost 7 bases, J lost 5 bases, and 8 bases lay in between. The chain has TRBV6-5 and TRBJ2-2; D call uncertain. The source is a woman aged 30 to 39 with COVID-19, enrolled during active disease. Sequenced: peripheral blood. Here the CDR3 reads CASITGTGELFF. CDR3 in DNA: TGTGCCAGCATAACGGGTACCGGGGAGCTGTTTTTT.